This TCR beta chain was obtained from a study of OX40 agonist ivuxolimab in advanced cancers. About the full investigation: Ivuxolimab, which targeted the costimulatory receptor OX40 (CD134), was an agonistic, fully human IgG2 monoclonal antibody. Intravenous ivuxolimab was administered to patients every 2 weeks at six dose levels: 0.01, 0.1, 0.3, 1.5, 3 and 10 mg/kg. Among the approximately 54 dose-escalation patients, roughly 20 had hepatocellular carcinoma, about 15 melanoma, 9 renal cell carcinoma and 9 head and neck cancer. In the dose-escalation cohort, 75% to 85% of patients were male, and the mean age was 60 years with a range of about 20 to 90. Patients were allowed to have had prior anti-PD-1, anti-PD-L1 or anti-CTLA-4 therapy, and about 40% of the dose-escalation patients had been treated with checkpoint inhibitors. Partial responses were achieved by three dose-escalation patients, of whom one had hepatocellular carcinoma and two had cutaneous melanoma. The point of sequencing TCRbeta in the periphery was to test whether ivuxolimab changed TCR sequence diversity and drove clonal T-cell expansion. The paper describes the monotherapy dose-escalation part (N of about 57 patients) of the phase I trial of ivuxolimab. Beyond this particular receptor, the publication reports: After ivuxolimab, expanded clones were on average more numerous among CD8+ T cells than among CD4+ T cells. Low levels of normalized T-cell clonal expansion were also seen in some patients who did not respond. Partial responders in the 0.1-3.0 mg/kg groups had among the lowest normalized peripheral clonal expansion, especially among CD8+ T cells. Antigen specificity was not determined for the clonally expanded peripheral T cells. At doses from 0.1 to 3.0 mg/kg, clonal expansion was seen in both CD4+ and CD8+ blood T cells between baseline and week 6.

Sequences SNHLY (CDR1) and FYNNEI (CDR2) are obtained from the germline V gene. The germline ends are 3 bases apart after V is trimmed by 2 bases and J by 5 bases. The CDR3 runs 11 residues from the cysteine to the phenylalanine. The only DNA kept is the CDR3, 33 bases in frame from the first base. Genomic DNA was extracted from sorted cells for sequencing of the TCRbeta CDR3 region. The immunoSEQ Assay was used to sequence the TCRbeta CDR3 regions. Entries here come from immuneACCESS through TCRdb and include only in-frame sequences with V and J called. Some clones fail to appear in such tables; in the studies checked, an unresolved V gene covers under half of the shortfall, and the cause of the remainder is unknown. The sample records under 200,000 clones, 85% to 95% of which are singletons. Under 0.4% of the sample is taken by the ten largest. Comment on this clone: This receptor's antigen is unknown. Per-nucleotide qualities are absent, and no much larger clonotype sits a single base away. Additional DNA sequences in this sample encode the identical CDR3.

Patients with autoimmune disease history or receiving systemic immunosuppression were excluded from the trial. In every dose cohort, peripheral blood was drawn for TCR sequencing at baseline, cycle 4 day 1, and cycle 7 day 1. The samples were taken from a phase I, first-in-human, multicenter, open-label dose-escalation trial of ivuxolimab. The trial enrolled adults with locally advanced or metastatic head and neck squamous cell, hepatocellular, melanoma or renal cell carcinoma. CD4+ and CD8+ T cells were sorted separately from peripheral blood before TCR sequencing. This receptor was taken from an adult with an advanced solid tumor such as melanoma, head and neck, liver or kidney cancer. The chain joins TRBV2 to TRBJ2-5; the D gene assignment is ambiguous. The sequenced sample was CD4+ or CD8+ T cells sorted from blood, obtained in a trial of the OX40 agonist ivuxolimab. The sequence in DNA is TGTGCCAGCAGTGAACGGGAGACCCAGTACTTC. This codes for CASSERETQYF.